This T cell receptor beta chain was identified during a study of T cells in localized non-small cell lung cancer. Generated by immunoSEQ multiplex PCR, the TCRdb table keeps only in-frame clones and is missing some. This sample has some 130,000 clones, with more than 70% found just once. Whole-study findings and limits: The study linked higher blood T cell density to longer overall survival.

Worth noting for this clone: Its specificity is unknown.

The CDR3 contains 16 residues. Germline-derived CDR1 and CDR2 are SGHNT and YYREEE (reference sequence). Trimming at V came to 0 bases and at J to 4 bases, leaving 7 bases not matched to a gene. The gene calls are TRBV5-4 and TRBJ2-7, with TRBD1 matching 10 bases. The origin of this receptor is a female donor of 60 years or more with stage I lung adenocarcinoma. Sample: peripheral blood, taken before any cancer treatment. The CDR3 reads CASSLDGRDRGYEQYF. The CDR3 nucleotides are TGTGCCAGCAGCTTGGACGGTCGGGACAGGGGTTACGAGCAGTACTTC.